The 27 T cell receptor beta chains given below trace back to one sample, sequenced in a study of metastatic and nonmetastatic thyroid tumors (dated by TCRdb to 2018 to 2021). Library prep was done by PCR. Sequencing was carried out with an Illumina HiSeq 4000. Using fastp at Q25 and MiXCR, TCRdb reprocessed the public reads and kept productive beta chains. A total of 39,000 or so clones appear in this sample, approximately 51% of them only once. The ten largest account for less than 25% of the sample. No patient had received any treatment before thyroid surgery. Specimen: tumor tissue. Receptors originate from a male donor with papillary thyroid cancer or a benign thyroid nodule (not recorded which). Some clones in this sample may be carry-over from other donors' samples.

CDR3 in amino acids: CASGTTISYEQYF. The CDR3 DNA follows: TGTGCCAGCGGGACGACCATTTCCTACGAGCAGTACTTC. The chain uses TRBV10-3 and TRBJ2-7, with D perhaps TRBD2 (6 bases). Germline CDR1 is ENHRY and CDR2 is SYGVKD. The CDR3 runs to 13 residues. Trimming removed 10 bases at V and 1 base at J, with 14 bases between.

The chain couples TRBV6-1 to TRBJ2-1; possibly TRBD2 for D (6 bases). The CDR3 has 15 amino acids. CDR1 and CDR2 (germline): MNHNS, SASEGT. V was trimmed by 11 bases and J by 5 bases, leaving 22 bases between them. The CDR3 DNA reads TGTGCCGGGGGTTCGGGGCGGGACGTCAACAATGAGCAGTTCTTC. Translating gives CAGGSGRDVNNEQFF.

This clone was observed a handful of times. This chain connects TRBV30 to TRBJ2-7; 7 bases align to TRBD1. Germline V gene data show CDR1 as GTSNPN and CDR2 as SVGIG (reference sequence). J gave up 2 bases and V 2 bases, and 6 bases lay outside the gene matches. The CDR3 contains 14 residues. The CDR3 DNA reads as TGTGCCTGGAGTCAGGGGGATAGGACCTACGAGCAGTACTTC. This codes for CAWSQGDRTYEQYF.

The genes are TRBV19 and TRBJ1-2; no firm D call. The germline V and J ends were trimmed by 6 bases and 0 bases, with 17 bases remaining between them. Germline-derived CDR1 and CDR2 are LNHDA and SQIVND (reference sequence). The CDR3 runs to 16 residues. The CDR3 DNA is TGTGCCAGTAGCAACCAGTGGGCCGGAGCTAACTATGGCTACACCTTC. Encoded protein: CASSNQWAGANYGYTF.

The chain recombines TRBV11-2 with TRBJ1-2, with D unresolved. Germline V gene sequence: CDR1 SGHAT, CDR2 FQNNGV. Trimming took off 1 base at V and 2 bases at J, with 8 bases between the two ends. The CDR3 has 14 amino acids. CDR3 residues: CASSLVDANYGYTF. The CDR3 DNA reads as TGTGCCAGCAGCTTAGTGGACGCCAACTATGGCTACACCTTC.

The J gene is TRBJ2-1, the V gene TRBV6-2 or TRBV6-3, with TRBD2 matching 9 bases. Germline loops: CDR1 MNHEY, CDR2 SVGEGT. After removal of 6 bases from V and 10 bases from J, the junction contained 10 bases not matched to a gene. The CDR3 sequence is 14 residues long. CDR3 DNA sequence: TGTGCCAGCAGAGACGGGACTAGCCGTGGAGAGCAGTTCTTC. It encodes CASRDGTSRGEQFF.

This chain connects TRBV7-3 to TRBJ2-3; 11 bases fit TRBD2. V trimming: 4 bases; J trimming: 4 bases; junction bases outside the gene matches: 4. The CDR3 loop spans 15 amino acids. CDR1 and CDR2 (germline): SGHTA, FQGTGA. CDR3 region: CASSSTSGEPDTQYF. CDR3 coding DNA: TGTGCCAGCAGCTCGACTAGCGGGGAACCAGATACGCAGTATTTT.

In its sample, this clone was seen a few times. The chain's CDR3 is CASRRDTGTSGMTDTQYF. CDR3 nucleotides: TGTGCCAGCAGGAGGGACACGGGGACTAGCGGGATGACAGATACGCAGTATTTT. The chain couples TRBV6-5 to TRBJ2-3, with 13 bases identical to TRBD2. The ends lost 6 bases at V and 3 bases at J; junction bases unmatched: 12. The length of the CDR3 is 18 residues. From germline, CDR1 is MNHEY and CDR2 SVGAGI.

This chain connects TRBV20-1 to TRBJ2-3; no firm D call. Germline V lookup: CDR1 DFQATT, CDR2 SNEGSKA (reference sequence). Trimming stripped 6 bases from V and 6 bases from J, with 7 bases between. There are 10 residues in the CDR3. The CDR3 bases are TGCAGTGCCGTAGTGGATACGCAGTATTTT. It yields the protein CSAVVDTQYF.

This chain uses TRBV20-1 with TRBJ1-1, with TRBD1 as a possible D gene (5 bases). This CDR3 contains 14 residues. Germline lookup yields CDR1 DFQATT and CDR2 SNEGSKA (reference sequence). The V gene lost 6 bases and the J gene lost 3 bases, with 17 bases spanning the gap. The CDR3 DNA reads TGCAGTGCAGACGGATCCGACAGCCACACTGAAGCTTTCTTT. It specifies CSADGSDSHTEAFF.

The V call is TRBV14, the J call TRBJ1-1; D not certain. The CDR3 consists of 14 residues. Germline V gene lookup returns CDR1 SGHDN and CDR2 FVKESK. V dropped 4 bases and J dropped 0 bases, with 9 bases sitting between them. CDR3 bases: TGTGCCAGCAGCCTCCCGGGGATGAACACTGAAGCTTTCTTT. Translation gives CASSLPGMNTEAFF.

The chain combines TRBV6-2 or TRBV6-3 with TRBJ1-5; 7 nucleotides match TRBD1. Trimming at V came to 4 bases and at J to 4 bases, leaving 4 bases not matched to a gene. This CDR3 comprises 14 residues. Germline lookup yields CDR1 MNHEY and CDR2 SVGEGT. This CDR3 is CASSSGQENQPQHF. The CDR3 nucleotides are TGTGCCAGCAGTTCCGGACAGGAAAATCAGCCCCAGCATTTT.

The chain carries TRBV4-2 and TRBJ2-3; the D gene is possibly TRBD2 (5 bases). Germline lookup yields CDR1 LGHNA and CDR2 YNFKEQ. The CDR3 sequence is 15 residues long. V was shortened by 4 bases and J by 1 base, with 12 bases between the two germline ends. The CDR3 nucleotides are TGTGCCAGCAGCCCCCGGATGAGGGGCACAGATACGCAGTATTTT. Protein sequence: CASSPRMRGTDTQYF.

This clone is judged medium-sized. The CDR3 DNA sequence: TGTGCCAGCAGTTTAAATCAAGGAGAAAAACTGTTTTTT. This gives the protein CASSLNQGEKLFF. This sequence joins TRBV12-3 or TRBV12-4 and TRBJ1-4; D is undetermined. The CDR3 runs to 13 residues. V was clipped by 2 bases and J by 8 bases, with 9 bases between them.

There are a few counts of this clone. The gene calls are TRBV7-8 and TRBJ2-7; tentatively, D is TRBD1 (6 bases). The CDR3 loop spans 13 amino acids. Germline assignment: CDR1 SGHVS and CDR2 FQNEAQ. The V end lost 5 bases, the J end lost 6 bases, and 14 bases lay between the germline ends. In DNA form, the CDR3 reads TGTGCCAGCAGCCCAGGGGCTGGGCGCGAGCAGTACTTC. Residues: CASSPGAGREQYF.

This clone has a handful of counts. V gene TRBV28 combines with J gene TRBJ1-6; D unresolved. Germline values: CDR1 MDHEN, CDR2 SYDVKM. The CDR3 contains 14 residues. Trimming removed 6 bases at V and 7 bases at J, with 13 bases between. The CDR3 nucleotides are TGTGCCAGCAGCCCCCCGGACGTAAATTCACCCCTCCACTTT. Its translation: CASSPPDVNSPLHF.

This chain links TRBV4-2 with TRBJ1-2; no clear D. Trimming shortened V by 2 bases and J by 2 bases, and 9 bases separated the two germline ends. Germline V gene sequence: CDR1 LGHNA, CDR2 YNFKEQ. This CDR3 contains 14 residues. CDR3: CASSQLAQNYGYTF. CDR3 DNA sequence: TGTGCCAGCAGCCAACTGGCACAGAACTATGGCTACACCTTC.

The rearrangement joins TRBV20-1 to TRBJ2-6; possible D gene TRBD2, 5 bases. Trimming removed 3 bases from V and 0 bases from J, with 12 bases in between. The CDR3 has 16 residues. CDR1 and CDR2 from the germline V gene are DFQATT and SNEGSKA (reference sequence). The CDR3 bases are TGCAGTGCTAGCGTGGTCGGACTCTCTGGGGCCAACGTCCTGACTTTC. It specifies CSASVVGLSGANVLTF.

The gene calls are TRBV11-1 and TRBJ2-2; D unclear. The CDR3 runs to 14 residues. Trimming took off 4 bases at V and 4 bases at J, with 10 bases between the two ends. In germline, CDR1 is SGHAT, CDR2 FQDESV (reference sequence). This chain's CDR3 is CASSWIDSTGELFF. The CDR3 DNA reads TGTGCCAGCAGCTGGATCGATTCCACCGGGGAGCTGTTTTTT. Combining the CDR3 with reference TRBV11-1 and TRBJ2-2 gives the whole variable domain EAEVAQSPRYKITEKSQAVAFWCDPISGHATLYWYRQILGQGPELLVQFQDESVVDDSQLPKDRFSAERLKGVDSTLKIQPAELGDSAMYLCASSWIDSTGELFFGEGSRLTVL.

The rearrangement links TRBV5-5 to TRBJ2-7, with 10 bases identical to TRBD1. This CDR3 region has 15 residues. Trimming at V came to 3 bases and at J to 9 bases, leaving 12 bases not matched to a gene. The V gene's germline CDR1 is SGHKS and CDR2 YYEKEE (reference sequence). The CDR3 loop reads CASSSTSGTGVGQYF. Here the CDR3 DNA reads TGTGCCAGCAGCTCCACGTCCGGGACAGGGGTCGGGCAGTACTTC.

The CDR3 reads CASSQDAGQGYGYTF. Here the CDR3 DNA reads TGTGCCAGCAGCCAAGACGCGGGACAGGGGTATGGCTACACCTTC. J is TRBJ1-2 and V is TRBV3-1, with 10 bases fitting TRBD1. Germline assignment: CDR1 LGHDT and CDR2 YNNKEL (reference sequence). V shed 0 bases, J shed 5 bases, and the junction held 3 bases outside the gene matches. This CDR3 is 15 amino acids long.

The chain carries TRBV20-1 and TRBJ2-7; TRBD2 matches at 10 bases. The CDR3 spans 15 residues. Germline V gene sequence: CDR1 DFQATT, CDR2 SNEGSKA (reference sequence). Unmatched junction bases numbered 5, after V lost 1 base and J lost 2 bases. This chain's CDR3 is CSARAPSGRAYEQYF. DNA of the CDR3: TGCAGTGCTAGAGCCCCAAGCGGGAGGGCCTACGAGCAGTACTTC.

The gene calls are TRBV4-1 and TRBJ2-7; D possibly corresponds to TRBD2 (6 bases). In germline, CDR1 is MGHRA, CDR2 YSYEKL. The CDR3 has 15 amino acids. The V end was cut by 6 bases, the J end by 3 bases, with 18 bases between. CDR3 amino acids: CASSLTPGLNYEQYF. CDR3 bases: TGCGCCAGCAGTCTTACACCGGGACTTAACTACGAGCAGTACTTC.

The gene calls are TRBV5-1 and TRBJ2-2; unclear D gene. Germline loops: CDR1 SGHRS, CDR2 YFSETQ. This CDR3 region has 14 residues. Trimming pared 5 bases from V and 2 bases from J, leaving 10 bases between. The CDR3 sequence is CASSGVGNTGELFF. CDR3 sequence (DNA): TGCGCCAGCAGTGGGGTCGGCAACACCGGGGAGCTGTTTTTT.

V and J are TRBV11-1 and TRBJ2-2; 16 nucleotides agree with TRBD2. V was pared by 5 bases and J by 7 bases, with 13 bases of the junction left unmatched. Per the germline V gene, CDR1 is SGHAT and CDR2 is FQDESV (reference sequence). The CDR3 has 19 residues. This CDR3 is CASSADPGLAGGPSGELFF. The DNA for the CDR3 is TGTGCCAGCAGCGCGGATCCGGGACTAGCGGGAGGGCCCAGCGGGGAGCTGTTTTTT.

The V call is TRBV20-1, the J call TRBJ2-2, with 7 positions matching TRBD1. The J segment lost 4 bases and the V segment lost 5 bases, leaving 7 bases of the junction unmatched. The CDR3 loop spans 14 amino acids. From germline, CDR1 is DFQATT and CDR2 SNEGSKA (reference sequence). The CDR3 DNA follows: TGCAGTGCTGAGGGACAGCGGTTCACCGGGGAGCTGTTTTTT. It is translated as CSAEGQRFTGELFF.

This clone rates as medium-sized (0.01 to 0.1%). The rearrangement uses TRBV6-2 or TRBV6-3 and TRBJ2-7, with D maybe TRBD2 (5 bases). This CDR3 comprises 13 residues. Germline V gene data show CDR1 as MNHEY and CDR2 as SVGEGT. The V gene lost 10 bases and the J gene lost 2 bases, with 15 bases spanning the gap. The CDR3 nucleotides read TGTGCCATGCCAGCGGCAACAACCTACGAGCAGTACTTC. It encodes CAMPAATTYEQYF.